This T cell receptor beta chain is from a study of blood T cell repertoires in COVID-19. Looking at the study overall: Specimens from acute and convalescent COVID-19 originated in the United States, Italy and Spain.

Measured with immunoSEQ multiplex PCR; TCRdb has only the in-frame clones, and not every one. The data contain over 200,000 clones, 88% of them singletons. This clone was recorded only once. V gave up 2 bases and J gave up 4 bases, with 10 bases separating them. CDR1 and CDR2 (germline): SGHRS, YFSETQ. CDR3 length: 14 amino acids. This sequence originates from a woman in her sixties or seventies with acute or convalescent COVID-19. V usage is TRBV5-1 and J usage is TRBJ1-3; D ambiguous. The sequenced sample consisted of peripheral blood. As DNA, the CDR3 is TGCGCCAGCAGCTTACACCCTCTGGGAAACACCATATATTTT. It codes for CASSLHPLGNTIYF.